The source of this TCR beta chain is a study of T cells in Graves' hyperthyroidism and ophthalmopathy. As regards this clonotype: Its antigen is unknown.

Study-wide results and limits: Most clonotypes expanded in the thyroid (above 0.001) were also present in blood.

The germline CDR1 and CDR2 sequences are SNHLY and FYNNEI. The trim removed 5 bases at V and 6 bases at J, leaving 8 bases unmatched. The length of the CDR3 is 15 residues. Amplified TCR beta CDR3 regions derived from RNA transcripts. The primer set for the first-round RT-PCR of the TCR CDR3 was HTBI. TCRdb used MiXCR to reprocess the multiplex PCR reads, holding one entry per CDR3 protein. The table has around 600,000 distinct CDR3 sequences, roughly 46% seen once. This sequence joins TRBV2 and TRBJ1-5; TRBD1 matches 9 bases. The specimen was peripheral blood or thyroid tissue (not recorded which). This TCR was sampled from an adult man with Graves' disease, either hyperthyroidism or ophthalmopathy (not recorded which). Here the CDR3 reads CASSLTGTGFQPQHF. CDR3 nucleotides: TGTGCCAGCAGTTTAACCGGGACAGGGTTTCAGCCCCAGCATTTT.